The entry below describes one T cell receptor beta chain. No antigen is known for it. The source of the sample is a study of regulatory T cells in long-lasting Graves disease. With iRepertoire HTBI primers and Arm-PCR of CDR3 regions, TCR beta libraries were built. TCRdb itself ran the multiplex PCR reads through MiXCR, one entry per CDR3 protein. The table shows roughly 450,000 distinct CDR3 sequences, with about 20% occurring only once. Study findings and constraints: Sharing of public clonotypes was greater in persistent patients (2,741) than in new patients (fewer than 1,000).

Time point described: persistent/refractory GD, antithyroid drugs over 5 years with positive TRAb. RNA extracted from PBMCs served as the sequencing template. In each case, Graves' disease was diagnosed per American Thyroid Association guidelines. The germline V gene has CDR1 SGHTA and CDR2 FQGNSA. V shed 5 bases and J 6 bases; nucleotides not matched to a gene: 7. The CDR3 runs 15 residues. This sequence joins TRBV7-2 and TRBJ1-1; 12 bases fit TRBD1. The receptor was isolated from a female donor with Graves disease. Sample: peripheral blood mononuclear cells (PBMCs), taken when the disease was refractory, from a patient treated with antithyroid drugs. CDR3 DNA sequence: TGTGCCAGCAGCCTAGGGACAGGGGGCCGGCCTGAAGCTTTCTTT. This sequence encodes CASSLGTGGRPEAFF.